These 3 T cell receptor beta chains were all obtained from the same sample, sequenced in a study of PD-1 blockade in classical Hodgkin lymphoma. The table came from immunoSEQ multiplex PCR; TCRdb's copy has only in-frame clones and leaves some out. The data contain tens of thousands of clones, 70% to 85% of them singletons. Relapse after autologous stem cell transplantation occurred in every patient, and brentuximab vedotin exposure varied. The sequencing here drew on peripheral blood mononuclear cells (PBMCs), taken before the second cycle of nivolumab. All receptors come from a human donor with classical Hodgkin lymphoma.

Of note for this clone: One end of the junction does not line up with germline, which may come from a read error. The chain has TRBV7-3 and TRBJ2-1; D may match TRBD1 or TRBD2 (6 bases each). Germline CDR1 is SGHTA and CDR2 is FQGTGA. This CDR3 is built from 12 residues. As DNA, the CDR3 is TGTGCCAGCAGCCTAACGGGGGCTGAGCAGTTCTTC. Protein: CASSLTGAEQFF.

The rearrangement links TRBV7-2 to TRBJ2-7; maybe TRBD2 (5 bases). The germline V gene encodes CDR1 SGHTA and CDR2 FQGNSA. Trimming took 1 base from V and 5 from J, leaving 12 bases between them. The CDR3 totals 14 residues. The CDR3 DNA follows: TGTGCCAGCAGCTTAGATACGAGGCGGGACGAGCAGTACTTC. It codes for CASSLDTRRDEQYF.

The rearrangement joins TRBV5-6 to TRBJ2-7; TRBD2 matches 14 bases. The V and J ends lost 4 bases and 5 bases, in that order; junction bases with no gene match: 8. The CDR3 is made up of 16 amino acids. Germline CDR1 is SGHDT and CDR2 is YYEEEE. In nucleotides, the CDR3 is TGTGCCAGCAGCCCGGAGGGGACTAGCGGGAGCCACGAGCAGTACTTC. Protein: CASSPEGTSGSHEQYF.